This TCR beta chain was profiled in a study of T cells after yellow fever vaccination. Turning to this clonotype: Antigen: not known.

The 5'RACE template-switching step produced TCR cDNA and added a universal primer site and UMIs. TCRdb analysed the 5' RACE reads with MiXCR anew, one entry per CDR3 protein. Among some 100,000 distinct CDR3 sequences listed, 5.5% to 8% were seen once. Findings and caveats of the study: In post-booster samples, most primary-vaccination clones reappeared (roughly 96% CD4, roughly 90% CD8).

The CDR3 is 16 residues long. Germline CDR1 LNHNV, CDR2 YYDKDF (reference sequence). Trimming removed 5 bases from V and 2 bases from J; junction bases left unmatched: 10. The clonotype was recovered from a man younger than 35 who received the YFV17D yellow fever vaccine. The sample here was CD4+ T cells sorted from PBMCs, taken 45 days after the first yellow fever vaccination. The chain combines TRBV15 with TRBJ2-5; 8 nucleotides align to TRBD1. CDR3 sequence (DNA): TGTGCCACCAGCTCAATTCGACAGGGGCCTCAAGAGACCCAGTACTTC. It specifies CATSSIRQGPQETQYF.